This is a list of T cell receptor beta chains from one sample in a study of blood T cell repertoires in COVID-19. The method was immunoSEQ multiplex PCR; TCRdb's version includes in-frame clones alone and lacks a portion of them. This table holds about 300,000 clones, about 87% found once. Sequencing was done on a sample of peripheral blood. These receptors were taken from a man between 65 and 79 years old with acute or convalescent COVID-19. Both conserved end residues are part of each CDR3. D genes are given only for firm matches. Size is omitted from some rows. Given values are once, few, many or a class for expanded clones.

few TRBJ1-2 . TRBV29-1 TGCAGCGTCGGGACTACCACAGGGAACTATGGCTACACCTTC CSVGTTTGNYGYTF
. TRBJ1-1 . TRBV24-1 TGTGCCACCAGTGCAGGGTGGAACACTGAAGCTTTCTTT CATSAGWNTEAFF
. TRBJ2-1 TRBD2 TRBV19 TGTGCCAGTAGTATTGGGACTAGCGTAGTCGCGCCGTTCTTC CASSIGTSVVAPFF
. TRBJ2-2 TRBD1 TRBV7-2 TGTGCCAGCAGCTTGTCCGGGACAGGGGACACCGGGGAGCTGTTTTTT CASSLSGTGDTGELFF
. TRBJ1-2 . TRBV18 TGTGCCAGCTCACCGACAACTGGAGGCTACACCTTC CASSPTTGGYTF
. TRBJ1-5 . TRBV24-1 TGTGCCACCAGTCAGACAGCCAGCAATCAGCCCCAGCATTTT CATSQTASNQPQHF
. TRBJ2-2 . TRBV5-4 TGTGCCAGCAGCTCCGTGATGGCAGGGGAGAGCACCGGGGAGCTGTTTTTT CASSSVMAGESTGELFF
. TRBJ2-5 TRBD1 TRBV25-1 TGTGCCAGCAGCCGGGACAGTGAGACCCAGTACTTC CASSRDSETQYF
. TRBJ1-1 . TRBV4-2 TGTGCCAGCAGACTACAGGGAGAGAACACTGAAGCTTTCTTT CASRLQGENTEAFF
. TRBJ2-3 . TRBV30 TGTGCCTGGAAGGGAGGACCAGATACGCAGTATTTT CAWKGGPDTQYF
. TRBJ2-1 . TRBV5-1 TGCGCCAGCAGCTTGTTGACTAGGGATTACAATGAGCAGTTCTTC CASSLLTRDYNEQFF
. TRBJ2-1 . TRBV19 TGTGCCAGTAGTACCCCCGGCGTGGGGAGGATTGACAATGAGCAGTTCTTC CASSTPGVGRIDNEQFF
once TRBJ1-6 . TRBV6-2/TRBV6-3 TGTGCCAGCAGCCCAGGCCAGGGTCTCCTCTATAATTCACCCCTCCACTTT CASSPGQGLLYNSPLHF
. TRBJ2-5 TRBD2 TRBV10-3 TGTGCCATTGGACTAGCGGGGGGGCCCGGAGAGACCCAGTACTTC CAIGLAGGPGETQYF
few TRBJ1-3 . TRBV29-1 TGCAGCGCCCAGACAGGACCTGGAAACACCATATATTTT CSAQTGPGNTIYF
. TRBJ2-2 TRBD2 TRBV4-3 TGCGCCAGCAGCCAAGATCGACTAGCAAGCGGGGAGCTGTTTTTT CASSQDRLASGELFF